This TCR beta chain was profiled in a study of cytomegalovirus exposure and HLA in healthy donors. Points from the study as a whole: CMV antigen specificity was confirmed in vitro for a few CMV-associated chains.

Some clones are missing from TCRdb's copy, which holds only in-frame ones; the method was immunoSEQ multiplex PCR. The sample carries 150,000 to 180,000 clones, about 86% recorded once. The germline V gene has CDR1 SEHNR and CDR2 FQNEAQ (reference sequence). V lost 0 bases and J 8 bases, leaving 11 bases between the germline ends. This CDR3 is 15 amino acids long. Remarks on this clone: The antigen is not known.

This chain uses TRBV7-9 with TRBJ1-6; a possible D gene is TRBD1 (6 bases). Input material: PBMCs. The sequence was obtained from a man between 18 and 35 years old in good health and CMV-seropositive. CDR3 protein: CASSLAPQGYSPLHF. The CDR3 region has the DNA TGTGCCAGCAGCTTAGCGCCACAGGGTTATTCACCCCTCCACTTT.